The clone carrying this T cell receptor beta chain was seen many times. This entry comes from a study of T cells in Graves' hyperthyroidism and ophthalmopathy. Amplification targeted TCR beta CDR3 regions from RNA transcripts. In the first-round RT-PCR of the TCR CDR3, the HTBI primer set was used. TCRdb used MiXCR to reprocess the multiplex PCR reads, holding one entry per CDR3 protein. The sample has 500,000 to 650,000 distinct CDR3 sequences; 14% are singletons. This CDR3 is built from 16 residues. V lost 6 bases and J lost 4; bases outside the gene matches: 15. The rearrangement joins TRBV12-3 or TRBV12-4 to TRBJ2-7; TRBD2 matches 7 bases. The source of this sequence is a woman aged 40 to 55 with Graves' hyperthyroidism. Sample: blood. The CDR3 region is CASSLVTGGSLYEQYF. The CDR3 DNA follows: TGTGCCAGCAGCCTCGTTACGGGCGGGAGCCTTTACGAGCAGTACTTC.